A selection of T cell receptor beta chains follows, all from one sample in a study of T cell responses to AZD1222 COVID-19 vaccine. The method was immunoSEQ multiplex PCR; TCRdb's version includes in-frame clones alone and lacks a portion of them. The table records under 250,000 clones, just over 90% of them present only once. The specimen was peripheral blood, collected on day 0 of MenACWY control vaccination. Receptors originate from an adult in good health. CDR3s include the opening cysteine and the closing phenylalanine or tryptophan. The order of the fields is D gene, V gene, J gene, CDR3 length, CDR3 protein, CDR3 DNA. A D gene is named only where the DNA matches it firmly.

D gene: -
V gene: TRBV5-6
J gene: TRBJ1-3
CDR3 length: 16
CDR3 protein: CASSLFGGRFGNTIYF
CDR3 DNA: TGTGCCAGCAGCCTCTTTGGGGGGAGATTCGGAAACACCATATATTTT

D gene: -
V gene: TRBV5-8
J gene: TRBJ1-6
CDR3 length: 14
CDR3 protein: CASRSQGRYSPLHF
CDR3 DNA: TGTGCCAGCAGATCTCAGGGTAGATATTCACCCCTCCACTTT

D gene: -
V gene: TRBV2
J gene: TRBJ1-5
CDR3 length: 14
CDR3 protein: CASSERGPNQPQHF
CDR3 DNA: TGTGCCAGCAGTGAAAGGGGTCCCAATCAGCCCCAGCATTTT

D gene: -
V gene: TRBV28
J gene: TRBJ1-4
CDR3 length: 16
CDR3 protein: CASSLWGSQRNEKLFF
CDR3 DNA: TGTGCCAGCAGTTTATGGGGGTCCCAAAGAAATGAAAAACTGTTTTTT

D gene: -
V gene: TRBV14
J gene: TRBJ2-3
CDR3 length: 16
CDR3 protein: CASSQLGGGSTDTQYF
CDR3 DNA: TGTGCCAGCAGCCAATTAGGGGGGGGCAGCACAGATACGCAGTATTTT

D gene: -
V gene: TRBV9
J gene: TRBJ1-1
CDR3 length: 16
CDR3 protein: CASSVGGSPLNTEAFF
CDR3 DNA: TGTGCCAGCAGCGTAGGCGGCAGTCCCCTGAACACTGAAGCTTTCTTT

D gene: TRBD2
V gene: TRBV4-2
J gene: TRBJ2-2
CDR3 length: 15
CDR3 protein: CASRPGTTYTGELFF
CDR3 DNA: TGTGCCAGCAGACCCGGGACTACCTACACCGGGGAGCTGTTTTTT

D gene: -
V gene: TRBV2
J gene: TRBJ1-1
CDR3 length: 18
CDR3 protein: CASKRDAGSSNVNTEAFF
CDR3 DNA: TGTGCCAGTAAGAGGGACGCTGGGTCGTCAAATGTGAACACTGAAGCTTTCTTT

D gene: -
V gene: TRBV4-1
J gene: TRBJ2-7
CDR3 length: 12
CDR3 protein: CASSLHGGEQYF
CDR3 DNA: TGCGCCAGCAGCCTCCACGGGGGTGAGCAGTACTTC

D gene: TRBD1
V gene: TRBV7-9
J gene: TRBJ1-1
CDR3 length: 15
CDR3 protein: CASSMGQGWRTEAFF
CDR3 DNA: TGTGCCAGCAGCATGGGACAGGGTTGGCGAACTGAAGCTTTCTTT

D gene: -
V gene: TRBV28
J gene: TRBJ2-2
CDR3 length: 15
CDR3 protein: CASIVTGANTGELFF
CDR3 DNA: TGTGCCAGCATCGTGACAGGCGCGAACACCGGGGAGCTGTTTTTT

D gene: TRBD1
V gene: TRBV19
J gene: TRBJ1-2
CDR3 length: 16
CDR3 protein: CASSHSRDRGGGGYTF
CDR3 DNA: TGTGCCAGTAGCCACTCCCGGGACAGGGGAGGAGGTGGCTACACCTTC

D gene: -
V gene: TRBV28
J gene: TRBJ1-1
CDR3 length: 15
CDR3 protein: CASSQGDGPPPEAFF
CDR3 DNA: TGTGCCAGCAGCCAGGGTGACGGGCCGCCGCCTGAAGCTTTCTTT

D gene: TRBD2
V gene: TRBV19
J gene: TRBJ2-5
CDR3 length: 14
CDR3 protein: CASMSPSGGETQYF
CDR3 DNA: TGTGCCAGTATGTCACCTAGCGGGGGGGAGACCCAGTACTTC

D gene: -
V gene: TRBV5-1
J gene: TRBJ2-1
CDR3 length: 16
CDR3 protein: CASSLEGTGGGTEQFF
CDR3 DNA: TGCGCCAGCAGCTTGGAAGGGACCGGAGGCGGTACTGAGCAGTTCTTC

D gene: TRBD2
V gene: TRBV9
J gene: TRBJ2-1
CDR3 length: 15
CDR3 protein: CARTAGGDSYNEQFF
CDR3 DNA: TGTGCCCGCACGGCGGGGGGGGACTCCTACAATGAGCAGTTCTTC

D gene: -
V gene: TRBV27
J gene: TRBJ1-3
CDR3 length: 14
CDR3 protein: CASRTTGSGNTIYF
CDR3 DNA: TGTGCCAGCAGGACGACGGGGAGTGGAAACACCATATATTTT

D gene: TRBD1
V gene: TRBV6-2/TRBV6-3
J gene: TRBJ1-5
CDR3 length: 15
CDR3 protein: CASSPGQVTNQPQHF
CDR3 DNA: TGTGCCAGCAGCCCTGGACAGGTTACAAATCAGCCCCAGCATTTT

D gene: TRBD1
V gene: TRBV11-3
J gene: TRBJ1-1
CDR3 length: 13
CDR3 protein: CASSYGQGGEAFF
CDR3 DNA: TGTGCCAGCAGCTACGGACAGGGGGGTGAAGCTTTCTTT

D gene: -
V gene: TRBV30
J gene: TRBJ1-2
CDR3 length: 15
CDR3 protein: CAWSQRHSANYGYTF
CDR3 DNA: TGTGCCTGGAGTCAACGCCATAGCGCTAACTATGGCTACACCTTC